This T cell receptor beta chain comes out of a study of cytomegalovirus exposure and HLA in healthy donors. Study-wide points: Among TCR sequences, most were rare, though some public TCRs appeared in many donors.

The primer mix had 60 Vbeta and 13 Jbeta primers. Method: immunoSEQ multiplex PCR; TCRdb's copy keeps in-frame clones and lacks some. The profile shows around 99,000 clones, over 65% of them singletons. Concerning this clone itself: The antigen remains undetermined.

The sample consisted of PBMCs. This sequence originates from a middle-aged man in good health and CMV-seronegative.

The CDR3 DNA follows: TGTGCCAGCAGCGTAGGGGCCGAATCCTACAATGAGCAGTTCTTC. This sequence encodes CASSVGAESYNEQFF. The V call is TRBV9, the J call TRBJ2-1; D remains ambiguous. The V and J ends lost 0 bases and 1 base respectively, with 8 bases between them. The CDR3 is made up of 15 amino acids. Germline V gene data show CDR1 as SGDLS and CDR2 as YYNGEE.